Listed here are 9 T cell receptor beta chains from one sample, sequenced in a study of T cell repertoires in cytomegalovirus infection. TCRdb redid the calling of the reads with MiXCR, one entry per CDR3 protein. Of about 250,000 distinct CDR3 sequences listed, about 17% were seen once; the top ten hold around 43%. The source material was CD8+ T cells from PBMCs. The source of these receptors is a human donor in good health (CMV status not recorded). Some clones in this sample may be carry-over from other donors' samples.

To note about this clonotype: This may arise from a read error, as a much more abundant clone is one base away. J is TRBJ1-5 and V is TRBV12-3 or TRBV12-4; no firm D call. The CDR3 extends over 14 amino acids. V was pared by 4 bases and J by 3 bases, with 10 bases between. The CDR3 DNA sequence: TGTGCCAGCAGTTCCACCGAAGACAATCAGCCCCAGCATTTT. This sequence encodes CASSSTEDNQPQHF.

V is TRBV28 and J is TRBJ1-5; weak D call: TRBD1 (6 bases). V was cut by 5 bases and J by 9 bases, with 20 bases left in between. Germline CDR1 MDHEN, CDR2 SYDVKM. The CDR3 is 15 amino acids. The CDR3 DNA sequence: TGTGCCAGCAGTAACAGGGTAACCGACGGCGGGCCCCAGCATTTT. Protein: CASSNRVTDGGPQHF.

The sample holds many counts of this clonotype. The rearrangement links TRBV19 to TRBJ2-1, with 11 nucleotides matching TRBD1. Germline assignment: CDR1 LNHDA and CDR2 SQIVND (reference sequence). With V trimmed by 3 bases and J by 3 bases, 1 base remained unmatched. CDR3 length: 15 residues. The chain's CDR3 is CASSMDRGLYNEQFF. CDR3 DNA: TGTGCCAGTAGTATGGACAGGGGGCTCTACAATGAGCAGTTCTTC.

The sample holds a few counts of this clonotype. The chain couples TRBV14 to TRBJ2-5; either TRBD1 or TRBD2 may supply D (5 bases each). CDR1 and CDR2 (germline): SGHDN, FVKESK. This CDR3 contains 18 residues. V lost 3 bases to trimming and J lost 0 bases, with 20 bases between them. The CDR3 DNA reads as TGTGCCAGCAGCCATCGGCACGGGGCGGAGAACTACCAAGAGACCCAGTACTTC. This codes for CASSHRHGAENYQETQYF.

This clonotype was observed a handful of times. The rearrangement uses TRBV2 and TRBJ1-2; 9 positions match TRBD1. CDR3 length equals 14 residues. Germline lookup yields CDR1 SNHLY and CDR2 FYNNEI. V lost 3 bases, J lost 4 bases, and 3 bases stayed unmatched. This CDR3 reads CASSDDRGTYGYTF. CDR3 DNA sequence: TGTGCCAGCAGTGACGACAGGGGGACCTATGGCTACACCTTC. Filled out from reference TRBV2 and TRBJ1-2, the complete variable domain reads EPEVTQTPSHQVTQMGQEVILRCVPISNHLYFYWYRQILGQKVEFLVSFYNNEISEKSEIFDDQFSVERPDGSNFTLKIRSTKLEDSAMYFCASSDDRGTYGYTFGSGTRLTVV.

This rearrangement joins TRBV6-2 or TRBV6-3 to TRBJ1-5; D call uncertain. Germline V CDR1 and CDR2: MNHEY, SVGEGT. The V end was cut by 6 bases, the J end by 3 bases, with 15 bases between. The length of the CDR3 is 15 residues. The CDR3 reads CASSLSRVSNQPQHF. The CDR3 region has the DNA TGTGCCAGCAGCCTATCCAGAGTCTCCAATCAGCCCCAGCATTTT.

The chain uses TRBV28 and TRBJ2-5; D may correspond to TRBD1 or TRBD2 (5 bases each). The CDR3 covers 16 residues. The germline V and J ends were trimmed by 5 bases and 5 bases, with 21 bases remaining between them. Per germline, CDR1 MDHEN and CDR2 SYDVKM. The CDR3 region is CASSRRVGTNSETQYF. The CDR3 coding sequence is TGTGCCAGCAGTAGGCGTGTCGGGACCAACTCTGAGACCCAGTACTTC. The variable domain in full, with the rest retrieved from reference TRBV28 and TRBJ2-5, is DVKVTQSSRYLVKRTGEKVFLECVQDMDHENMFWYRQDPGLGLRLIYFSYDVKMKEKGDIPEGYSVSREKKERFSLILESASTNQTSMYLCASSRRVGTNSETQYFGPGTRLLVL.

CDR3 sequence reads: CSARDSSGLAFYNSPLHF. CDR3 sequence (DNA): TGCAGTGCTAGAGACTCCTCGGGGCTGGCCTTCTATAATTCACCCCTCCACTTT. J is TRBJ1-6 and V is TRBV20-1; TRBD1 might be the D (5 bases). The CDR3 has 18 residues. CDR1 DFQATT and CDR2 SNEGSKA come from the germline V gene (reference sequence). Trimming took 0 bases from V and 3 from J, leaving 18 bases between them.

The chain employs TRBV14 and TRBJ1-2, with D possibly matching TRBD1 (5 bases). Deletions cut 4 bases from V and 5 bases from J, with 11 bases between. Germline lookup yields CDR1 SGHDN and CDR2 FVKESK. There are 13 residues in the CDR3. CDR3 amino acids: CASSPSWGYGYTF. CDR3 bases: TGTGCCAGCAGCCCTTCTTGGGGGTATGGCTACACCTTC.